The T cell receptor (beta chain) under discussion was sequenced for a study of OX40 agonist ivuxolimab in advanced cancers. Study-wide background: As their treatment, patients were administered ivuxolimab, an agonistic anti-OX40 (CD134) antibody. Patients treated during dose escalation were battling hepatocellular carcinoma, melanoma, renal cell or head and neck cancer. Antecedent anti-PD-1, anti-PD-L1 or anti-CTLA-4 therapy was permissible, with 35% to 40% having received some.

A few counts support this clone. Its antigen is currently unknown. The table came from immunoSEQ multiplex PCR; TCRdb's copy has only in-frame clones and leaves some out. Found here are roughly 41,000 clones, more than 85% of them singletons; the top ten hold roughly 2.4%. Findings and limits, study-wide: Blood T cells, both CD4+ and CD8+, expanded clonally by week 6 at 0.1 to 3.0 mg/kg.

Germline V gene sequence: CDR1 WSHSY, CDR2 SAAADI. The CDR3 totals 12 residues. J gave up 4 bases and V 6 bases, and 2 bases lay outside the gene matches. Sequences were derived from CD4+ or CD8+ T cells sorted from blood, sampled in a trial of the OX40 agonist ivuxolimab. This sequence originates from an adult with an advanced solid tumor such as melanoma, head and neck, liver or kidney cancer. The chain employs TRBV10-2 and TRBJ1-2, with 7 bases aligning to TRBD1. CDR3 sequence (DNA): TGCGCCAGCAGAGGGACAGTCTATGGCTACACCTTC. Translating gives CASRGTVYGYTF.